A selection of T cell receptor beta chains follows, all from one sample in a study of blood T cell repertoires in COVID-19. Produced via immunoSEQ multiplex PCR; TCRdb's table is partial and in-frame only. The sample contains over 90,000 clones, around 86% of which appear only once. The source material was peripheral blood. The receptors come from a man between 45 and 60 years old with active or convalescent COVID-19. The CDR3 runs from the conserved cysteine through the conserved F or W. A D gene is named only where the DNA matches it firmly. Clone size appears in some rows only: once, few, many, or a class for an expanded clone.

J gene,D gene,V gene,clone size,CDR3 protein,CDR3 DNA
TRBJ1-2,TRBD1,TRBV5-4,-,CASRGDSPYGYTF,TGTGCCAGCAGGGGGGACAGCCCCTATGGCTACACCTTC
TRBJ2-5,-,TRBV5-6,-,CASSATGRIQETQYF,TGTGCCAGCAGCGCGACAGGGAGGATCCAAGAGACCCAGTACTTC
TRBJ2-2,TRBD1,TRBV5-1,-,CASSFRGSDTGELFF,TGCGCCAGCAGCTTCAGGGGGAGTGACACCGGGGAGCTGTTTTTT
TRBJ1-1,-,TRBV28,-,CASSLGGGPGGAEAFF,TGTGCCAGCAGTTTGGGAGGAGGCCCCGGAGGGGCTGAAGCTTTCTTT
TRBJ2-7,-,TRBV29-1,-,CSVAGTSNYEQYF,TGCAGCGTCGCCGGGACTTCTAACTACGAGCAGTACTTC
TRBJ1-2,TRBD1,TRBV24-1,-,CATSEGQGSDGYTF,TGTGCCACCAGTGAGGGACAGGGGTCTGATGGCTACACCTTC
TRBJ1-2,TRBD1,TRBV6-5,-,CASGGQGAGYTF,TGTGCCAGCGGGGGACAGGGGGCCGGCTACACCTTC
TRBJ1-6,TRBD1,TRBV5-1,-,CASSTTDRGSSPLHF,TGCGCCAGCAGCACCACGGACAGGGGGAGTTCACCCCTCCACTTT
TRBJ1-1,TRBD1,TRBV28,-,CASTPGGTGQHTEAFF,TGTGCCAGCACCCCAGGAGGGACAGGGCAACACACTGAAGCTTTCTTT
TRBJ1-2,-,TRBV5-1,-,CASSLGTPGGYTF,TGCGCCAGCAGCTTGGGGACACCTGGCGGCTACACCTTC
TRBJ1-2,TRBD1,TRBV6-5,few,CASSKDRKYGYTF,TGTGCCAGCAGTAAGGACAGGAAGTATGGCTACACCTTC
TRBJ1-5,-,TRBV19,-,CASKDFRVASNQPQHF,TGTGCCAGCAAGGATTTTCGCGTAGCTAGCAATCAGCCCCAGCATTTT
TRBJ2-1,-,TRBV6-2/TRBV6-3,-,CASSNQGNEQFF,TGTGCCAGCAGTAACCAGGGTAATGAGCAGTTCTTC
TRBJ2-1,-,TRBV9,-,CASSETPSYNEQFF,TGTGCCAGCAGCGAGACACCCTCCTACAATGAGCAGTTCTTC
TRBJ1-4,-,TRBV19,-,CASSLRVNNEKLFF,TGTGCCAGTAGTCTCCGGGTTAATAATGAAAAACTGTTTTTT
TRBJ1-1,-,TRBV23-1,-,CASSQSTGMNTEAFF,TGCGCCAGCAGTCAATCGACAGGCATGAACACTGAAGCTTTCTTT
TRBJ1-4,TRBD1,TRBV18,-,CASSPQGASNEKLFF,TGTGCCAGCTCACCACAGGGGGCGTCTAATGAAAAACTGTTTTTT
TRBJ2-7,TRBD1,TRBV6-5,-,CASSQGREQYF,TGTGCCAGCTCACAGGGGCGGGAGCAGTACTTC
TRBJ2-5,TRBD2,TRBV15,-,CATSPRGGSRETQYF,TGTGCCACCAGCCCGCGGGGGGGGAGCCGGGAGACCCAGTACTTC
TRBJ1-4,TRBD1,TRBV6-1,-,CASSEGTGAVTTNEKLFF,TGTGCCAGCAGTGAAGGGACAGGGGCCGTAACAACTAATGAAAAACTGTTTTTT
TRBJ2-2,-,TRBV14,-,CASSLDSGGELFF,TGTGCCAGCAGCCTAGACAGTGGCGGGGAGCTGTTTTTT
TRBJ2-2,TRBD2,TRBV6-1,-,CASSEGGGTGELFF,TGTGCCAGCAGTGAAGGGGGGGGCACCGGGGAGCTGTTTTTT
TRBJ2-3,TRBD2,TRBV7-8,-,CASSLSGGDTDTQYF,TGTGCCAGCAGCCTTAGCGGGGGGGACACAGATACGCAGTATTTT
TRBJ2-3,TRBD2,TRBV5-4,-,CASSLPSGEVNTQYF,TGTGCCAGCAGCTTGCCTAGCGGGGAGGTGAATACGCAGTATTTT
TRBJ1-1,TRBD1,TRBV27,-,CASSFSTGTMNTEAFF,TGTGCCAGCAGTTTTTCGACAGGGACCATGAACACTGAAGCTTTCTTT
TRBJ2-5,-,TRBV5-8,few,CASSLGSGSIQETQYF,TGTGCCAGCAGCTTGGGGTCAGGGTCCATTCAAGAGACCCAGTACTTC
TRBJ2-5,TRBD1,TRBV15,few,CATSAPGQGLEETQYF,TGTGCCACCAGCGCCCCGGGACAGGGATTGGAAGAGACCCAGTACTTC
TRBJ1-2,TRBD1,TRBV6-1,few,CASSERGGNYGYTF,TGTGCCAGCAGTGAACGAGGGGGCAACTATGGCTACACCTTC
TRBJ2-7,-,TRBV21-1,-,CATYEAKTTIYEQYF,TGTGCCACCTACGAAGCGAAGACGACGATTTACGAGCAGTACTTC